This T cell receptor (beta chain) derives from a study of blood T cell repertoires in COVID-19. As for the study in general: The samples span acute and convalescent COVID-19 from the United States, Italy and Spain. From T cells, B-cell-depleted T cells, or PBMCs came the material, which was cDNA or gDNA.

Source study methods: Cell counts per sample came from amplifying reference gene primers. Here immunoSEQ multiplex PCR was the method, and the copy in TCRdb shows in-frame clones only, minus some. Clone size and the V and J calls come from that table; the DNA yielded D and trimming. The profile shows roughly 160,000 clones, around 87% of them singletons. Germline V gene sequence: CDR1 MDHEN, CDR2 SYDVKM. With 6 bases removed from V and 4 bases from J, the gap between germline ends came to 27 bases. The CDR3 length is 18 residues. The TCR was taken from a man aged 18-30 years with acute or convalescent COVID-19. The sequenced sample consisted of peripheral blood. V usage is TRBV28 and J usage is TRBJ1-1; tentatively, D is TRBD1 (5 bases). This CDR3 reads CASRPRGEEVGVGTEAFF. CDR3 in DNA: TGTGCCAGCAGACCTAGAGGGGAGGAGGTCGGGGTTGGCACTGAAGCTTTCTTT.